The rows below give T cell receptor beta chains drawn from one sample of a study of metastatic and nonmetastatic thyroid tumors. From the PCR reads, TCRdb re-called clones with MiXCR. The sample records over 25,000 clones, 16% being singletons. What was sequenced was blood. The receptors were gathered from a female donor with papillary thyroid cancer or a benign thyroid nodule (not recorded which). Some clones in this sample may be carry-over from other donors' samples. Each CDR3 is given without its conserved first and last residue. Clone size appears in some rows only: once, few, many, or a class for an expanded clone.

>many|TRBJ1-2|TRBV4-1
ASSQDVGRPEDGYT
>medium-sized|TRBJ1-2|TRBV10-2
ASTREGEYGYT
>many|TRBJ1-4|TRBV6-1
ASRTRGAGWSPNEKLF
>few|TRBJ2-2|TRBV7-2
ASSLLGGELF
>many|TRBJ1-2|TRBV6-2/TRBV6-3
ASSDRASYGYT
>-|TRBJ1-2|TRBV29-1
SVWASNYGYT
>medium-sized|TRBJ1-2|TRBV28
ASSLYRGASYGYT
>many|TRBJ1-5|TRBV10-2
ASSDSDSNQPQH
>few|TRBJ1-1|TRBV6-1
ASTQGAYEAF
>-|TRBJ1-6|TRBV12-5
ASGLYSRIPSSYNSPLH
>many|TRBJ2-1|TRBV7-9
ASSYLASHYNEQF
>few|TRBJ1-1|TRBV6-1
ASRRTATIFEAF
>-|TRBJ2-7|TRBV7-8
ASSFETMPSSYEQY
>many|TRBJ2-2|TRBV7-6
ASSDPMAGANTGELF
>many|TRBJ2-7|TRBV7-9
ASSPGSPIKQY
>many|TRBJ1-1|TRBV7-3
ASSPGSGNTEAF
>-|TRBJ1-5|TRBV20-1
SAPRGGDQPQH
>many|TRBJ1-4|TRBV6-1
ASRDSYGEKLF
>once|TRBJ2-1|TRBV28
AISFIGLAGYKEQF
>few|TRBJ1-2|TRBV6-2/TRBV6-3
ASSYSMTDGYT
>-|TRBJ2-7|TRBV18
ASSDMTGEQY
>-|TRBJ1-2|TRBV27
ASSTLDRAGYT
>-|TRBJ2-7|TRBV6-2/TRBV6-3
ASGDRTEQY
>-|TRBJ2-5|TRBV5-4
ASSLVGQGSETQY
>many|TRBJ1-2|TRBV19
ASSISQGARYGYT
>-|TRBJ1-2|TRBV7-9
ASSLVGPGVPT
>-|TRBJ2-7|TRBV28
ASSGGAGGAYEQY
>-|TRBJ2-6|TRBV10-3
AISDPHAGPNVLT
>many|TRBJ1-5|TRBV27
ASSFGGGDQPQH
>medium-sized|TRBJ1-3|TRBV6-1
ASSETSGNTIY
>few|TRBJ1-2|TRBV6-1
ASSWRNTGGVGYT
>-|TRBJ2-5|TRBV14
ASSQGVERQETQY
>once|TRBJ2-5|TRBV20-1
SAQKPGGRDQETQY
>few|TRBJ2-6|TRBV4-2
ASSQDQGSGANVLT
>-|TRBJ1-6|TRBV9
ASSVGDRGNSPLH
>many|TRBJ1-1|TRBV5-1
ASSKDRNTEAF
>once|TRBJ2-5|TRBV7-9
ASSLELGYQETKY
>many|TRBJ1-4|TRBV19
ATNPDRSHEKLF
>few|TRBJ2-5|TRBV5-4
ASSRTSGQETQY
>-|TRBJ1-1|TRBV11-2
ASSLGPGRNTEAF
>-|TRBJ2-7|TRBV5-1
ASSPPLTGESGYQY
>-|TRBJ2-2|TRBV11-2
ASSSHLAHGQGPSGELF
>many|TRBJ2-1|TRBV5-4
ASSLNPSLAGGLGNEQF
>many|TRBJ1-1|TRBV20-1
SARGRPGSRNEAF